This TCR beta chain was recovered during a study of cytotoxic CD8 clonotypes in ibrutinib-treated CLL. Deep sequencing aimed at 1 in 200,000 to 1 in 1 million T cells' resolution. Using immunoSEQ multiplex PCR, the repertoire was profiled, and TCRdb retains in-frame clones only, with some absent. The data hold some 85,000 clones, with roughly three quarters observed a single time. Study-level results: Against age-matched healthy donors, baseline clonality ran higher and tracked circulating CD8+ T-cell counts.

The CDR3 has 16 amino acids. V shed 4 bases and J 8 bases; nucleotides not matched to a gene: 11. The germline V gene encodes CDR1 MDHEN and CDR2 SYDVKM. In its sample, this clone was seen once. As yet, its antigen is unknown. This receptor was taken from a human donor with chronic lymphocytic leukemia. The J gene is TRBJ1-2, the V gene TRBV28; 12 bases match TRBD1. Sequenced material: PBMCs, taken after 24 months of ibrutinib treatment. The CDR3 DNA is TGTGCCAGCAGTTCGAACCGGGACAGGGGGCTTGAGGGCTACACCTTC. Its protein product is CASSSNRDRGLEGYTF.